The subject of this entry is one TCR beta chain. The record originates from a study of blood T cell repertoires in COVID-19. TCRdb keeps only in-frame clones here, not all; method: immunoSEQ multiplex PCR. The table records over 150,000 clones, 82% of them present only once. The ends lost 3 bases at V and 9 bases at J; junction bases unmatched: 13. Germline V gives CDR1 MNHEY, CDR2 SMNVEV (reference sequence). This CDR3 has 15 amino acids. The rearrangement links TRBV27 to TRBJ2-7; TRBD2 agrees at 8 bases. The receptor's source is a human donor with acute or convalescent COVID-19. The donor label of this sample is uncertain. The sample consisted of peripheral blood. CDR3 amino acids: CASSLSAGGSPGQYF. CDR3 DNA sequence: TGTGCCAGCAGTTTGTCGGCGGGAGGATCCCCCGGGCAGTACTTC.